The 27 T cell receptor beta chains below were found in one sample sequenced in a study of blood T cell repertoires in COVID-19. Clones were sequenced by immunoSEQ multiplex PCR, and TCRdb holds only the in-frame ones, with some missing. The sample lists approximately 200,000 clones, 65% to 90% occurring once. Sequences were obtained from PBMCs or T cells enriched from blood (not recorded which). The receptors shown here come from a woman in her 30s who had been exposed to COVID-19.

The chain carries TRBV7-2 and TRBJ1-5; TRBD1 matches at 9 bases. This CDR3 has 13 amino acids. V dropped 5 bases and J dropped 7; count of bases not matched to a gene: 3. Germline assignment: CDR1 SGHTA and CDR2 FQGNSA. CDR3 sequence reads: CASSAGQGQPQHF. Written as DNA, the CDR3 is TGTGCCAGCAGCGCGGGACAGGGACAGCCCCAGCATTTT.

The CDR3 nucleotides are TGTGCCTGGAGTGTACGCTCCGCAGGGGGCATCCACGGCTACACCTTC. Its protein product is CAWSVRSAGGIHGYTF. The J gene is TRBJ1-2, the V gene TRBV30, with TRBD1 matching over 8 bases. The CDR3 covers 16 residues. With V trimmed by 0 bases and J by 8 bases, 14 bases remained unmatched. CDR1 and CDR2 from the germline V gene are GTSNPN and SVGIG (reference sequence).

This clone appeared a single time. The chain employs TRBV27 and TRBJ2-1; TRBD1 is a possible D gene (6 bases). Germline V CDR1 and CDR2: MNHEY, SMNVEV (reference sequence). V was cut by 6 bases and J by 7 bases, with 16 bases left in between. The CDR3 length is 14 residues. The CDR3 sequence is CASSRSTTGNEQFF. The CDR3 DNA is TGTGCCAGCAGCCGGAGCACCACAGGGAATGAGCAGTTCTTC.

The chain recombines TRBV5-1 with TRBJ1-4; TRBD1 agrees at 8 bases. This CDR3 has 15 amino acids. The V gene's germline CDR1 is SGHRS and CDR2 YFSETQ. The V segment lost 1 base and the J segment 7 bases; nucleotides outside the gene matches: 6. CDR3 DNA: TGCGCCAGCAGCTTGAATCAGGGGGCAGGTGAAAAACTGTTTTTT. Residues: CASSLNQGAGEKLFF.

The V and J genes are TRBV6-5 and TRBJ1-2, with D hard to call. This CDR3 has 11 amino acids. Trimming took 7 bases from V and 8 from J, leaving 11 bases between them. Germline CDR1 reads MNHEY; CDR2 reads SVGAGI. CDR3 region: CASTSRQGYTF. DNA of the CDR3: TGTGCCAGCACTTCCAGGCAAGGCTACACCTTC.

The chain combines TRBV5-4 with TRBJ2-7, with 8 bases that match TRBD2. CDR1 is SGHNT and CDR2 is YYREEE in the germline V gene (reference sequence). With V trimmed by 0 bases and J by 2 bases, 4 bases remained unmatched. This CDR3 is built from 15 residues. The CDR3 reads CASSLAGGGPYEQYF. CDR3 DNA sequence: TGTGCCAGCAGCTTGGCCGGCGGGGGGCCCTACGAGCAGTACTTC.

The gene calls are TRBV7-2 and TRBJ2-1; D is possibly TRBD2 (5 bases). This CDR3 region has 15 residues. Germline V gene sequence: CDR1 SGHTA, CDR2 FQGNSA. The V gene lost 2 bases and the J gene lost 0 bases, with 8 bases spanning the gap. Here the CDR3 reads CASSLTGSSYNEQFF. In DNA form, the CDR3 reads TGTGCCAGCAGCTTAACGGGGAGCTCCTACAATGAGCAGTTCTTC.

The rearrangement uses TRBV6-5 and TRBJ2-1; 9 bases match TRBD1. There are 13 residues in the CDR3. Per the germline V gene, CDR1 is MNHEY and CDR2 is SVGAGI. V lost 7 bases and J lost 8; bases outside the gene matches: 6. Here the CDR3 reads CASIRDRVHEQFF. For the CDR3, the DNA is TGTGCCAGCATCCGGGACAGGGTGCATGAGCAGTTCTTC.

This chain joins TRBV27 and TRBJ1-1; D gene ambiguous. CDR3 length: 13 residues. The V gene lost 5 bases and the J gene lost 2 bases, with 9 bases spanning the gap. Per germline, CDR1 MNHEY and CDR2 SMNVEV (reference sequence). The CDR3 loop reads CASSPTENTEAFF. In nucleotides, the CDR3 is TGTGCCAGCAGTCCTACTGAAAACACTGAAGCTTTCTTT.

This clone was detected once. The V call is TRBV10-2, the J call TRBJ1-2; D might be TRBD1 (5 bases). The V gene lost 0 bases and the J gene lost 4 bases, with 12 bases spanning the gap. CDR1 WSHSY and CDR2 SAAADI come from the germline V gene. The CDR3 consists of 15 residues. The CDR3 protein is CASSESAGLGYGYTF. In DNA form, the CDR3 reads TGCGCCAGCAGTGAGTCGGCAGGGCTAGGCTATGGCTACACCTTC.

This chain uses TRBV9 with TRBJ1-4; possible D gene TRBD1, 6 bases. The V gene lost 4 bases and the J gene lost 0 bases, with 16 bases spanning the gap. The length of the CDR3 is 17 residues. Germline V gives CDR1 SGDLS, CDR2 YYNGEE. CDR3 amino acids: CASSPLQGHPTNEKLFF. Written as DNA, the CDR3 is TGTGCCAGCAGCCCCCTCCAGGGGCACCCAACTAATGAAAAACTGTTTTTT. The whole variable domain, remainder taken from reference TRBV9 and TRBJ1-4, is DSGVTQTPKHLITATGQRVTLRCSPRSGDLSVYWYQQSLDQGLQFLIQYYNGEERAKGNILERFSAQQFPDLHSELNLSSLELGDSALYFCASSPLQGHPTNEKLFFGSGTQLSVL.

The rearrangement links TRBV3-1 (or the pseudogene TRBV3-2) to TRBJ1-2; the D is unclear. CDR3 size: 13 residues. Trimming stripped 1 base from V and 5 bases from J, with 8 bases between. Looked up from germline, CDR1 is LGHDT and CDR2 is YNNKEL (reference sequence). DNA for the CDR3: TGTGCCAGCAGCCAAGCGGGGTTGTATGGCTACACCTTC. It yields the protein CASSQAGLYGYTF.

The rearrangement joins TRBV5-4 to TRBJ2-1; TRBD2 matches 8 bases. From germline, CDR1 is SGHNT and CDR2 YYREEE (reference sequence). The J segment lost 8 bases and the V segment lost 1 base, leaving 8 bases of the junction unmatched. This CDR3 comprises 15 residues. The chain's CDR3 is CASSLSGGYGYEQFF. For the CDR3, the DNA is TGTGCCAGCAGCTTGAGCGGGGGATACGGGTATGAGCAGTTCTTC. The full variable domain, with the rest looked up from reference TRBV5-4 and TRBJ2-1, is ETGVTQSPTHLIKTRGQQVTLRCSSQSGHNTVSWYQQALGQGPQFIFQYYREEENGRGNFPPRFSGLQFPNYSSELNVNALELDDSALYLCASSLSGGYGYEQFFGPGTRLTVL.

This clone was seen once. This chain links TRBV30 with TRBJ1-3; D unresolved. The CDR3 contains 14 residues. V lost 2 bases to trimming and J lost 5 bases, with 13 bases between them. Germline lookup yields CDR1 GTSNPN and CDR2 SVGIG (reference sequence). Written as DNA, the CDR3 is TGTGCCTGGAGTCCCGGGTCCACGCGAAACACCATATATTTT. This encodes CAWSPGSTRNTIYF.

J is TRBJ1-4 and V is TRBV7-8, with TRBD1 matching 11 bases. V dropped 4 bases and J dropped 4; count of bases not matched to a gene: 8. The germline gives CDR1 SGHVS, CDR2 FQNEAQ. There are 17 residues in the CDR3. The CDR3 reads CASSYRDRGEDNEKLFF. In DNA, the CDR3 is TGTGCCAGCAGCTACCGGGACAGGGGGGAGGATAATGAAAAACTGTTTTTT.

The gene calls are TRBV27 and TRBJ2-2, with 8 nucleotides matching TRBD2. The CDR3 has 16 residues. Per germline, CDR1 MNHEY and CDR2 SMNVEV (reference sequence). After removal of 6 bases from V and 4 bases from J, the junction contained 10 bases not matched to a gene. The CDR3 spells CASSQERGTFTGELFF. The CDR3 bases are TGTGCCAGCAGCCAAGAGCGGGGGACCTTCACCGGGGAGCTGTTTTTT.

V is TRBV10-3 and J is TRBJ1-5; D possibly corresponds to TRBD1 (5 bases). The CDR3 covers 15 residues. The V and J ends lost 0 bases and 6 bases respectively, with 12 bases between them. CDR1 ENHRY and CDR2 SYGVKD come from the germline V gene. CDR3 sequence (DNA): TGTGCCATCAGTGAGTCGCGGAGGGGAGCTCAGCCCCAGCATTTT. Its translation is CAISESRRGAQPQHF.

This chain connects TRBV9 to TRBJ1-1; D is undetermined. The CDR3 is 13 residues long. V gave up 0 bases and J gave up 1 base, with 4 bases separating them. Germline V gene data show CDR1 as SGDLS and CDR2 as YYNGEE. CDR3 protein: CASSVGRNTEAFF. The DNA for the CDR3 is TGTGCCAGCAGCGTAGGGAGGAACACTGAAGCTTTCTTT.

This chain uses TRBV2 with TRBJ2-5; maybe TRBD2 (6 bases). V was cut by 5 bases and J by 5 bases, with 15 bases left in between. CDR3 size: 14 residues. Germline V gene lookup returns CDR1 SNHLY and CDR2 FYNNEI. This CDR3 reads CASSPPSEGETQYF. DNA of the CDR3: TGTGCCAGCAGTCCACCTAGCGAGGGTGAGACCCAGTACTTC. Complete variable domain (other parts from reference TRBV2 and TRBJ2-5): EPEVTQTPSHQVTQMGQEVILRCVPISNHLYFYWYRQILGQKVEFLVSFYNNEISEKSEIFDDQFSVERPDGSNFTLKIRSTKLEDSAMYFCASSPPSEGETQYFGPGTRLLVL.

This chain links TRBV24-1 with TRBJ1-2, with a possible D match to TRBD1 (6 bases). Trimming took 9 bases from V and 5 from J, leaving 12 bases between them. The CDR3 has 12 amino acids. Looked up from germline, CDR1 is KGHDR and CDR2 is SFDVKD. CDR3 DNA: TGTGCCACCGCTGACAGGCTATATGGCTACACCTTC. Encoded protein: CATADRLYGYTF.

In its sample, this clone was seen once. The chain uses TRBV9 and TRBJ2-2, with a possible D match to TRBD1 (5 bases). V was trimmed by 4 bases and J by 6 bases, leaving 13 bases between them. CDR1 is SGDLS, CDR2 YYNGEE, per germline. The CDR3 loop spans 14 amino acids. For the CDR3, the DNA is TGTGCCAGCAGCAATTCATGGGGCCCCGGGGAGCTGTTTTTT. Protein product: CASSNSWGPGELFF.

V gene TRBV19 combines with J gene TRBJ2-1; 11 bases align to TRBD2. V lost 2 bases to trimming and J lost 6 bases; unmatched junction nucleotides: 3. Germline-derived CDR1 and CDR2 are LNHDA and SQIVND (reference sequence). The CDR3 totals 15 residues. The CDR3 DNA follows: TGTGCCAGTAGTATAAGTCTAGCGGGAGGCAATGAGCAGTTCTTC. Amino acid sequence: CASSISLAGGNEQFF.

V usage is TRBV29-1 and J usage is TRBJ2-1; D perhaps matches TRBD1 (6 bases). The CDR3 loop spans 12 amino acids. Germline V gene data show CDR1 as SQVTM and CDR2 as ANQGSEA. Between the trimmed V and J ends, which lost 7 bases and 1 base, there was a span of 8 bases. The CDR3 loop is CSATGSYNEQFF. CDR3 nucleotides: TGCAGCGCCACAGGGTCCTACAATGAGCAGTTCTTC.

The rearrangement links TRBV3-1 (or the pseudogene TRBV3-2) to TRBJ1-2, with 7 bases lining up with TRBD1. The trim removed 7 bases at V and 4 bases at J, leaving 12 bases unmatched. The CDR3 loop spans 15 amino acids. Per the germline V gene, CDR1 is LGHDT and CDR2 is YNNKEL (reference sequence). CDR3 coding DNA: TGTGCCAGCACCAAGACAGGGCGTCTCGGCTATGGCTACACCTTC. Translation gives CASTKTGRLGYGYTF.

V usage is TRBV12-5 and J usage is TRBJ1-2, with D unresolved. Germline values: CDR1 LGHNT, CDR2 FRNRAP. V gave up 5 bases and J gave up 2 bases, with 9 bases separating them. The CDR3 runs 13 residues. The CDR3 sequence is CASGRGGNYGYTF. The CDR3 nucleotides read TGTGCTAGTGGTCGCGGCGGGAACTATGGCTACACCTTC.

This rearrangement joins TRBV28 to TRBJ2-5; maybe TRBD2 (7 bases). CDR1 is MDHEN, CDR2 SYDVKM, per germline. Trimming removed 3 bases at V and 6 bases at J, with 17 bases between. The CDR3 covers 15 residues. The CDR3: CASSFLGGGGKTQYF. In DNA, the CDR3 is TGTGCCAGCAGTTTCCTCGGGGGAGGGGGGAAGACCCAGTACTTC.

The chain is built from TRBV11-2 and TRBJ2-3; D gene ambiguous. The CDR3 spans 15 residues. V shed 0 bases and J shed 0 bases, with 7 bases lying between them. Germline V CDR1 and CDR2: SGHAT, FQNNGV. This chain's CDR3 is CASSLDSRSTDTQYF. Here the CDR3 DNA reads TGTGCCAGCAGCTTAGATTCGCGGAGCACAGATACGCAGTATTTT.